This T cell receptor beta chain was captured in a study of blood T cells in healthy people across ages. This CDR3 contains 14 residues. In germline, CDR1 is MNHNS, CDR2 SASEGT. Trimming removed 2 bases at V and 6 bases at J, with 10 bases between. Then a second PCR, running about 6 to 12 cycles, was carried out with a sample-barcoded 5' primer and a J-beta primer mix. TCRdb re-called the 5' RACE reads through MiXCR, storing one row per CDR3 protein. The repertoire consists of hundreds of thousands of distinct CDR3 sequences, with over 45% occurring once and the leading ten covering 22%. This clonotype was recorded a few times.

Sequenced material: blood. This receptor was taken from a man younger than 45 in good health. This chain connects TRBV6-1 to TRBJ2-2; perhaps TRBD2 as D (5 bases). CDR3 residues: CASSEPERAGELFF. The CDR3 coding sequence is TGTGCCAGCAGTGAACCTGAGAGGGCCGGGGAGCTGTTTTTT.